One and the same sample provided the 18 T cell receptor beta chains below, sequenced in a study of CD4 T cells in relation to SARS-CoV-2 and coronaviruses. Data came from immunoSEQ multiplex PCR; TCRdb stores just in-frame clones and leaves some out. Found here are tens of thousands of clones, about 90% of them singletons; the top ten hold under 0.4%. The source material was naive CD4+ T cells from PBMCs. This sample's subset: naive CD4+ T cells isolated by negative enrichment. The receptor set was obtained from an adult with COVID-19.

This clone occurred once. The rearrangement uses TRBV5-1 and TRBJ2-1; D may match TRBD1 or TRBD2 (5 bases each). From germline, CDR1 is SGHRS and CDR2 YFSETQ. V was trimmed by 0 bases and J by 0 bases, leaving 7 bases between them. The length of the CDR3 is 15 residues. The CDR3 DNA is TGCGCCAGCAGCTTGGGGGGGAGCTCCTACAATGAGCAGTTCTTC. The encoded protein is CASSLGGSSYNEQFF.

J is TRBJ2-3 and V is TRBV7-8; TRBD2 matches at 7 bases. Germline loops: CDR1 SGHVS, CDR2 FQNEAQ. V lost 4 bases and J lost 0; bases outside the gene matches: 4. The CDR3 length is 15 residues. CDR3 sequence (DNA): TGTGCCAGCAGCTCCCAGCGGGATAGCACAGATACGCAGTATTTT. Amino acid sequence: CASSSQRDSTDTQYF.

The CDR3 loop is CASSYNSAGLNYGYTF. CDR3 bases: TGTGCCAGCAGTTACAATAGCGCGGGTCTTAACTATGGCTACACCTTC. The chain links TRBV6-6 to TRBJ1-2, with D hard to call. V lost 2 bases, J lost 1 base, and 14 bases lay in between. The CDR3 runs 16 residues. Germline-derived CDR1 and CDR2 are MNHNY and SVGAGI (reference sequence).

This chain uses TRBV5-1 with TRBJ1-4; D gene ambiguous. Germline assignment: CDR1 SGHRS and CDR2 YFSETQ. V was cut by 3 bases and J by 0 bases, with 9 bases left in between. The CDR3 consists of 15 residues. The CDR3 region is CASSSDGATNEKLFF. CDR3 sequence (DNA): TGCGCCAGCAGCTCCGACGGGGCAACTAATGAAAAACTGTTTTTT.

This rearrangement joins TRBV28 to TRBJ1-4, with D possibly matching TRBD1 (5 bases). Germline lookup yields CDR1 MDHEN and CDR2 SYDVKM. The CDR3 is 14 residues long. The V end was cut by 5 bases, the J end by 8 bases, with 15 bases between. The CDR3 loop is CASSPRGGREKLFF. For the CDR3, the DNA is TGTGCCAGCAGTCCCCGGGGGGGTAGGGAAAAACTGTTTTTT.

V and J are TRBV20-1 and TRBJ2-1; D unclear. The germline V gene has CDR1 DFQATT and CDR2 SNEGSKA (reference sequence). The V and J ends lost 6 bases and 3 bases respectively, with 6 bases between them. This CDR3 has 11 amino acids. The CDR3 DNA reads as TGCAGTGCCACCGGCTACAATGAGCAGTTCTTC. This sequence encodes CSATGYNEQFF.

V is TRBV2 and J is TRBJ2-7, with 8 bases matching TRBD2. CDR1 is SNHLY, CDR2 FYNNEI, per germline. V shed 9 bases, J shed 2 bases, and the junction held 12 bases outside the gene matches. The CDR3 consists of 15 residues. This CDR3 reads CASRVKRELTYEQYF. CDR3 bases: TGTGCCAGTAGAGTTAAGCGGGAGTTAACCTACGAGCAGTACTTC.

The V call is TRBV10-3, the J call TRBJ2-7, with 7 bases identical to TRBD1. The CDR3 loop spans 14 amino acids. Germline V gives CDR1 ENHRY, CDR2 SYGVKD. Trimming removed 10 bases from V and 0 bases from J; junction bases left unmatched: 9. Written as DNA, the CDR3 is TGTGCCACTTCACTCAGGGGGTCCTCCTACGAGCAGTACTTC. It is translated as CATSLRGSSYEQYF.

The chain links TRBV5-1 to TRBJ2-5; TRBD2 matches 14 bases. This CDR3 region has 14 residues. V lost 4 bases, J lost 8 bases, and 4 bases stayed unmatched. Germline V gives CDR1 SGHRS, CDR2 YFSETQ. CDR3 sequence reads: CASSQTSGRETQYF. The CDR3 coding sequence is TGCGCCAGCAGCCAGACTAGCGGGAGGGAAACCCAGTACTTC.

This rearrangement joins TRBV7-8 to TRBJ1-5; 7 bases map to TRBD1. The CDR3 loop spans 15 amino acids. V lost 1 base to trimming and J lost 6 bases; unmatched junction nucleotides: 6. Germline V CDR1 and CDR2: SGHVS, FQNEAQ. The CDR3, as DNA: TGTGCCAGCAGCTTAGAAGTAGCAGGGGGTCAGCCCCAGCATTTT. Its protein is CASSLEVAGGQPQHF.

The gene calls are TRBV27 and TRBJ2-3, with D unclear. Looked up from germline, CDR1 is MNHEY and CDR2 is SMNVEV (reference sequence). With 4 bases removed from V and 6 bases from J, the gap between germline ends came to 8 bases. CDR3 length: 12 amino acids. The CDR3: CASSSLRDTQYF. The CDR3 nucleotides read TGTGCCAGCAGTTCCCTGAGGGATACGCAGTATTTT.

The rearrangement uses TRBV25-1 and TRBJ2-1; 14 bases fit TRBD2. Trimming removed 3 bases from V and 6 bases from J; junction bases left unmatched: 4. The CDR3 is 16 residues long. The germline gives CDR1 MGHDK, CDR2 SYGVNS. The CDR3, as DNA: TGTGCCAGCAGTGATCCCGGGACTAGCGGGAGCAATGAGCAGTTCTTC. This sequence encodes CASSDPGTSGSNEQFF. Looking up the rest from reference TRBV25-1 and TRBJ2-1 gives the full variable domain: EADIYQTPRYLVIGTGKKITLECSQTMGHDKMYWYQQDPGMELHLIHYSYGVNSTEKGDLSSESTVSRIRTEHFPLTLESARPSHTSQYLCASSDPGTSGSNEQFFGPGTRLTVL.

This chain links TRBV6-5 with TRBJ2-2, with TRBD2 as a possible D gene (6 bases). The length of the CDR3 is 11 residues. V was pared by 10 bases and J by 4 bases, with 7 bases between. CDR1 is MNHEY and CDR2 is SVGAGI in the germline V gene. Written as DNA, the CDR3 is TGTGCCACCGGGGGCACCGGGGAGCTGTTTTTT. Its protein is CATGGTGELFF.

The gene calls are TRBV3-1 (or the pseudogene TRBV3-2) and TRBJ2-1; TRBD2 matches 15 bases. Germline V gives CDR1 LGHDT, CDR2 YNNKEL (reference sequence). The junction had 9 bases not matched to a gene; V was cut back by 0 bases and J by 6 bases. CDR3 length: 19 residues. The CDR3 sequence: CASSQEGLAGGPGGNEQFF. The CDR3 DNA is TGTGCCAGCAGCCAAGAAGGACTAGCGGGAGGGCCTGGTGGCAATGAGCAGTTCTTC.

This clone was counted a few times. The chain employs TRBV15 and TRBJ1-6; D is possibly TRBD1 (5 bases). This CDR3 comprises 15 residues. V gave up 1 base and J gave up 8 bases, with 12 bases separating them. In germline, CDR1 is LNHNV, CDR2 YYDKDF (reference sequence). CDR3 sequence (DNA): TGTGCCACCAGCAGAGGGCGGGGCTTTGATTCACCCCTCCACTTT. This codes for CATSRGRGFDSPLHF. Together with reference TRBV15 and TRBJ1-6, the CDR3 gives the full variable domain: DAMVIQNPRYQVTQFGKPVTLSCSQTLNHNVMYWYQQKSSQAPKLLFHYYDKDFNNEADTPDNFQSRRPNTSFCFLDIRSPGLGDTAMYLCATSRGRGFDSPLHFGNGTRLTVT.

This chain connects TRBV6-5 to TRBJ1-5; 7 nucleotides agree with TRBD1. CDR1 is MNHEY, CDR2 SVGAGI, per germline. The V gene end was trimmed by 10 bases and the J gene end by 3 bases; junction bases not matched to a gene: 6. The CDR3 has 13 residues. CDR3 residues: CATYGQVNQPQHF. Here the CDR3 DNA reads TGTGCCACCTATGGACAGGTCAATCAGCCCCAGCATTTT.

The rearrangement uses TRBV7-2 and TRBJ2-5; D is perhaps TRBD1 (5 bases). This CDR3 spans 14 amino acids. Germline loops: CDR1 SGHTA, CDR2 FQGNSA. V dropped 1 base and J dropped 4 bases, with 10 bases sitting between them. The CDR3 region is CASSLGTGRETQYF. CDR3 nucleotides: TGTGCCAGCAGCTTAGGAACAGGCCGAGAGACCCAGTACTTC.

The V call is TRBV6-2 or TRBV6-3, the J call TRBJ2-2; the D is unclear. Germline-derived CDR1 and CDR2 are MNHEY and SVGEGT. The CDR3 length is 16 residues. The ends were cut back, 2 bases at V and 4 bases at J, with 14 bases in the middle. The CDR3 protein is CASSYPLGSITGELFF. The CDR3 DNA sequence: TGTGCCAGCAGTTACCCCTTGGGGTCCATCACCGGGGAGCTGTTTTTT.